The clone carrying this T cell receptor beta chain was picked up a small number of times. Regions amplified from RNA transcripts were the TCR beta CDR3 regions. HTBI primers drove first-round RT-PCR of the TCR CDR3. TCRdb processed the multiplex PCR reads anew with MiXCR; each CDR3 protein has one entry. Found here are 600,000 to 850,000 distinct CDR3 sequences, about 19% of them singletons; the top ten hold approximately 15%. Germline lookup yields CDR1 MNHNS and CDR2 SASEGT. The CDR3 runs 15 residues. V dropped 5 bases and J dropped 9 bases, with 20 bases sitting between them. The data were obtained in a study of T cells in Graves' hyperthyroidism and ophthalmopathy.

The sequenced sample was blood. The gene calls are TRBV6-1 and TRBJ2-1, with a tentative D call TRBD2 (5 bases). The origin of this receptor is a woman between 45 and 65 years old with Graves' hyperthyroidism that later progressed to Graves' ophthalmopathy. CDR3: CASSPPSEGPGEQFF. DNA of the CDR3: TGTGCCAGCAGTCCCCCCAGTGAGGGTCCCGGTGAGCAGTTCTTC.